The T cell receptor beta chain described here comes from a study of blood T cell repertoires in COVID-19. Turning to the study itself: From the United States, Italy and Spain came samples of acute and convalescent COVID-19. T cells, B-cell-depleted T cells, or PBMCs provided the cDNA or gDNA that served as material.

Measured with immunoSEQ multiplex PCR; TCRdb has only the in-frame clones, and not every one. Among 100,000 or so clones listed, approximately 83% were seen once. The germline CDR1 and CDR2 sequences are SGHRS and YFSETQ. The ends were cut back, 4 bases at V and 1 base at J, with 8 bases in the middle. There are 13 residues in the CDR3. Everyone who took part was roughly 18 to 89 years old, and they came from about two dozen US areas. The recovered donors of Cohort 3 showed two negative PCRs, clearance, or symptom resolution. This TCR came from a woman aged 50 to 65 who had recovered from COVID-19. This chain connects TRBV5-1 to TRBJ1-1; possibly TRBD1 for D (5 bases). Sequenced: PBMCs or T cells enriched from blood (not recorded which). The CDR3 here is CASSVQENTEAFF. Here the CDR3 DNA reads TGCGCCAGCAGCGTACAGGAGAACACTGAAGCTTTCTTT.